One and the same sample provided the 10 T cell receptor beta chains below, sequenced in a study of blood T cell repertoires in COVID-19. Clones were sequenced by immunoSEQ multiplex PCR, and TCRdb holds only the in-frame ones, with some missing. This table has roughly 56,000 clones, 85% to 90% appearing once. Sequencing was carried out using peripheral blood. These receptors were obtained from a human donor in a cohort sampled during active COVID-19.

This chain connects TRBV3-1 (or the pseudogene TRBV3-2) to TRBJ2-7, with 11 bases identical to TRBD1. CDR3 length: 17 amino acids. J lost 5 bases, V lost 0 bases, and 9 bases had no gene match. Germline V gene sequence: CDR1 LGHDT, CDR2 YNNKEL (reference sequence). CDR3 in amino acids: CASSQDYTDRGRNEQYF. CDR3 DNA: TGTGCCAGCAGCCAAGATTATACGGACAGGGGGCGGAACGAGCAGTACTTC.

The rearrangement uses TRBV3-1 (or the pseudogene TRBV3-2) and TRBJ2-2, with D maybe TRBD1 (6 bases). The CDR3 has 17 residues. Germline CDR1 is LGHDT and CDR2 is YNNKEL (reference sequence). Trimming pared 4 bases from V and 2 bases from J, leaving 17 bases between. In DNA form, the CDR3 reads TGTGCCAGCAGCCTACGGCGGACAGCCTCCAACACCGGGGAGCTGTTTTTT. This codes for CASSLRRTASNTGELFF.

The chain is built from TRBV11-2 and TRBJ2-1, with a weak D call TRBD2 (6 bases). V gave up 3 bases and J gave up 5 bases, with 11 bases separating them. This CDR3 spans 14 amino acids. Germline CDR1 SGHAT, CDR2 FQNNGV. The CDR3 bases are TGTGCCAGCAGCTTTTTCCGGACTAACAATGAGCAGTTCTTC. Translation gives CASSFFRTNNEQFF.

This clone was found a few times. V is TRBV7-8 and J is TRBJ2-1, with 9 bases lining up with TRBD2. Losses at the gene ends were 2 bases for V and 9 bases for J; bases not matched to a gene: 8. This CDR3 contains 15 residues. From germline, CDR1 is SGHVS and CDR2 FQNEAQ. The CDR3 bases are TGTGCCAGCAGCTTATCAGTAGCGGGAGCCGGTGAGCAGTTCTTC. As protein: CASSLSVAGAGEQFF.

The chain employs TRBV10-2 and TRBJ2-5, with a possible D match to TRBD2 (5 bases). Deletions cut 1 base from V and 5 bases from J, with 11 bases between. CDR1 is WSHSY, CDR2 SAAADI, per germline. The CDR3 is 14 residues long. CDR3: CASSEFEGGETQYF. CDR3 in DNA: TGCGCCAGCAGTGAGTTTGAGGGTGGGGAGACCCAGTACTTC.

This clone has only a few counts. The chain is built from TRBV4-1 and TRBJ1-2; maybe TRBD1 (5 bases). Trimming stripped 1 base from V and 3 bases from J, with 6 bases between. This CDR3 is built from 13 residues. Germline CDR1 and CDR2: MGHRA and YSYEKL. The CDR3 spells CASSQVRDYGYTF. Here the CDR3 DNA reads TGCGCCAGCAGCCAAGTCAGGGACTATGGCTACACCTTC.

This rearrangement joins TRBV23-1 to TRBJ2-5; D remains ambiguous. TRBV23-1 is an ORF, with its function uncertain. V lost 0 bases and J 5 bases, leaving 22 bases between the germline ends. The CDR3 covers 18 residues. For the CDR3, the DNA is TGCGCCAGCAGTCAATCGTTTTGGGCCCCGCAAGATTCGGAGACCCAGTACTTC. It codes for CASSQSFWAPQDSETQYF.

The CDR3 loop reads CASSVEEGLAGPSSYEQYF. The CDR3 DNA reads TGTGCCAGCAGCGTAGAAGAGGGACTAGCGGGCCCAAGCTCCTACGAGCAGTACTTC. The V call is TRBV9, the J call TRBJ2-7; 12 nucleotides line up with TRBD2. Germline values: CDR1 SGDLS, CDR2 YYNGEE. CDR3 size: 19 residues. V shed 0 bases, J shed 0 bases, and the junction held 10 bases outside the gene matches. Filled out from reference TRBV9 and TRBJ2-7, the complete variable domain reads DSGVTQTPKHLITATGQRVTLRCSPRSGDLSVYWYQQSLDQGLQFLIQYYNGEERAKGNILERFSAQQFPDLHSELNLSSLELGDSALYFCASSVEEGLAGPSSYEQYFGPGTRLTVT.

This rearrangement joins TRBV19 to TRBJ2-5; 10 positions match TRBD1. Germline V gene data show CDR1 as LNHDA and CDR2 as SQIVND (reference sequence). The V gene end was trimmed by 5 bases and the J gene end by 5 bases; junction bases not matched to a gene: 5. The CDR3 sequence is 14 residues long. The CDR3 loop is CASSSRTGGETQYF. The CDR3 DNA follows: TGTGCCAGTAGTTCCCGGACAGGGGGGGAGACCCAGTACTTC.

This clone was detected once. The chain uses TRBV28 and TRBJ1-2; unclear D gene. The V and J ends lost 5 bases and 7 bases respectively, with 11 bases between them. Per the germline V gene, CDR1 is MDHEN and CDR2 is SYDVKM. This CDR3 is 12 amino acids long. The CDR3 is CASSGRLAGYTF. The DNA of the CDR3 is TGTGCCAGCAGTGGCCGGTTAGCTGGCTACACCTTC.